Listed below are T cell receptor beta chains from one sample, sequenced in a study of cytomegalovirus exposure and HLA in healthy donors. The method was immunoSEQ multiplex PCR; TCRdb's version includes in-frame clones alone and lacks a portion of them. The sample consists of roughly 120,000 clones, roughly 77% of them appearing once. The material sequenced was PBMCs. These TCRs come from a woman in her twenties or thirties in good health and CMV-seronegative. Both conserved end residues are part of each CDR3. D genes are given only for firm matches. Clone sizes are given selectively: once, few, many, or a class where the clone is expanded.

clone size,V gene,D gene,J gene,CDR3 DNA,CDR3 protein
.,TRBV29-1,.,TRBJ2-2,TGCAGCGTATCCAGTACGACCGGGGAGCTGTTTTTT,CSVSSTTGELFF
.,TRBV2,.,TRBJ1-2,TGTGCCAGCAGTCCCTCGTCAGGGGTGGATGGCTACACCTTC,CASSPSSGVDGYTF
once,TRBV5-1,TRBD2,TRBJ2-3,TGCGCCAGCAGCCCAATTGGACTAGCGGGGAACACAGATACGCAGTATTTT,CASSPIGLAGNTDTQYF
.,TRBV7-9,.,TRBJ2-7,TGTGCCAGCAGCACTAGCCGGGGGGGGACAGGGTCTTACGAGCAGTACTTC,CASSTSRGGTGSYEQYF
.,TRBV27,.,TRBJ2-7,TGTGCCAGCAGGGAAGCGGGCGAGCAGTACTTC,CASREAGEQYF
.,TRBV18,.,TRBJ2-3,TGTGCCAGCTCACCAATCGAGGGCACAGATACGCAGTATTTT,CASSPIEGTDTQYF
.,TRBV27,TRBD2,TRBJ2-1,TGTGCCAGCAGCTGGTTTCCTAGGCGCGGAGCGGGGTTTGGTGAGCAGTTCTTC,CASSWFPRRGAGFGEQFF
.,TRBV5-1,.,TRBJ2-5,TGCGCCAGCAGCCGGCGGGCAGGAGAAGAGACCCAGTACTTC,CASSRRAGEETQYF
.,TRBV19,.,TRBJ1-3,TGTGCCAGTACCCTAATACAGAGCTCTGGAAACACCATATATTTT,CASTLIQSSGNTIYF
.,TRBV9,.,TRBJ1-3,TGTGCCAGCAGCGTTGGGGGGGGAGTTGGAAACACCATATATTTT,CASSVGGGVGNTIYF
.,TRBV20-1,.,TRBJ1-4,TGCAGTGCTAGAGATGGCGACAAGGAGTTTTTT,CSARDGDKEFF